The sample holds many counts of the clone carrying this TCR beta chain. The data were obtained in a study of human T cells and chemical hapten exposure. The CDR3 has 15 amino acids. Trimming cost V 0 bases and J 2 bases; bases outside gene matches: 3. The V gene's germline CDR1 is SGHRS and CDR2 YFSETQ. Unique molecular identifiers were attached to individual cDNA molecules within the library. One entry per CDR3 protein results from TCRdb running MiXCR on the RACE reads. This table has around 45,000 distinct CDR3 sequences, about 4% appearing once. Noted time point: healthy volunteer bleed at 6 weeks. Whole blood, unfractionated, served as the material for total RNA extraction.

The TCR comes from a human donor in good health. Some clones in this sample may be carry-over from other donors' samples. Sequenced input: whole blood. The gene calls are TRBV5-1 and TRBJ1-2; TRBD1 matches at 8 bases. This chain's CDR3 is CASSLDQGANYGYTF. As DNA, the CDR3 is TGCGCCAGCAGCTTGGACCAGGGGGCGAACTATGGCTACACCTTC.